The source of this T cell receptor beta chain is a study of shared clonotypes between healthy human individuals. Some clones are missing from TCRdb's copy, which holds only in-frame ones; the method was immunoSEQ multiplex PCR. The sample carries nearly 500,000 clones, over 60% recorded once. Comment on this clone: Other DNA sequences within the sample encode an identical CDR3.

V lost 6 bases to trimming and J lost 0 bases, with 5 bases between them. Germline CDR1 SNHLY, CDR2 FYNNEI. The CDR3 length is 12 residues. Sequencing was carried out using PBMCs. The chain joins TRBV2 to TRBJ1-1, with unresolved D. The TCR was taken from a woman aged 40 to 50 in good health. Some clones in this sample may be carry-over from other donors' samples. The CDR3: CASRTMNTEAFF. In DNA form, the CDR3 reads TGTGCCAGCAGGACAATGAACACTGAAGCTTTCTTT.